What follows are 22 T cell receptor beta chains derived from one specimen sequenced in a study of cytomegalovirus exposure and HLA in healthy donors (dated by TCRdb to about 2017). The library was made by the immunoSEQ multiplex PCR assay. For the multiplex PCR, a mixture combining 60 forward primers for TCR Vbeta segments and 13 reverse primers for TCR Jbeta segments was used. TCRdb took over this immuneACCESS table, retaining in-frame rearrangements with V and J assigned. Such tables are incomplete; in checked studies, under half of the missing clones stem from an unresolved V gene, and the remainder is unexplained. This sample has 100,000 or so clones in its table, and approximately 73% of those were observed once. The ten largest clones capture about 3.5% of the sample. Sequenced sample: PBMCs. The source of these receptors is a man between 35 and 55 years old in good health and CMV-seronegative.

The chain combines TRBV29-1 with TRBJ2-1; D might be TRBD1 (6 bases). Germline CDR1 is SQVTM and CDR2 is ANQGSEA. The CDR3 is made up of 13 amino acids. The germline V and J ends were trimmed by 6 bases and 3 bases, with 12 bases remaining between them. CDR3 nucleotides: TGCAGCGTGACAACGGACAGCTACAATGAGCAGTTCTTC. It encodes CSVTTDSYNEQFF.

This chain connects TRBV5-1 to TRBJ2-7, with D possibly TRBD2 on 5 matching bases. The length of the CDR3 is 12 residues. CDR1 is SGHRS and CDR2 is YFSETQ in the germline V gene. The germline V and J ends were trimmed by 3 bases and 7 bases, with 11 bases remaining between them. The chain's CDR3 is CASSWVSGEQYF. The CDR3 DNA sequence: TGCGCCAGCAGCTGGGTAAGCGGAGAGCAGTACTTC.

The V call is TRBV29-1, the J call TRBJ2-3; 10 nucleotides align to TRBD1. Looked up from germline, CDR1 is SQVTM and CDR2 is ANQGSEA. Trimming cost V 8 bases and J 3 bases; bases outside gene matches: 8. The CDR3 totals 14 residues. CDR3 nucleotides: TGCAGCTTCCTCCGGGACAGGGGTACAGATACGCAGTATTTT. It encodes CSFLRDRGTDTQYF.

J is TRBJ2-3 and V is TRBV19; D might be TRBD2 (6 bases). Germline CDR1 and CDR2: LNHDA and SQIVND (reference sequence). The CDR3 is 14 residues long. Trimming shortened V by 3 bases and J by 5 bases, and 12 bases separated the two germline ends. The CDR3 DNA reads TGTGCCAGTAGTATCCCCCGGCGGGAAGATACGCAGTATTTT. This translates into CASSIPRREDTQYF.

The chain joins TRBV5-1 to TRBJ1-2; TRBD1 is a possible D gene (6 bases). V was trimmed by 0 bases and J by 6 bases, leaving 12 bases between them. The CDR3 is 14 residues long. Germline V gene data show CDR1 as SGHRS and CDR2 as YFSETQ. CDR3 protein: CASSLVGAGNGYTF. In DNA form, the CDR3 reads TGCGCCAGCAGCTTGGTGGGGGCAGGGAATGGCTACACCTTC.

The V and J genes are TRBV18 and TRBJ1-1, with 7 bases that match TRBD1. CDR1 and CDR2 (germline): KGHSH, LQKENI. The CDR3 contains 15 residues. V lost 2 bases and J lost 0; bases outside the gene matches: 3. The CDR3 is CASSPTGAMNTEAFF. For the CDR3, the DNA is TGTGCCAGCTCACCAACAGGGGCAATGAACACTGAAGCTTTCTTT. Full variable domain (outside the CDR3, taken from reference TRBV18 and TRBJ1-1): NAGVMQNPRHLVRRRGQEARLRCSPMKGHSHVYWYRQLPEEGLKFMVYLQKENIIDESGMPKERFSAEFPKEGPSILRIQQVVRGDSAAYFCASSPTGAMNTEAFFGQGTRLTVV.

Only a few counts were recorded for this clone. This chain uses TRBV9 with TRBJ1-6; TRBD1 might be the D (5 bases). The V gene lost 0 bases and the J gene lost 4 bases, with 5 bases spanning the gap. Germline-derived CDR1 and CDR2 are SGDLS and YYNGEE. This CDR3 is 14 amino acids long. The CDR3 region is CASSVGTYNSPLHF. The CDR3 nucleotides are TGTGCCAGCAGCGTAGGGACATATAATTCACCCCTCCACTTT.

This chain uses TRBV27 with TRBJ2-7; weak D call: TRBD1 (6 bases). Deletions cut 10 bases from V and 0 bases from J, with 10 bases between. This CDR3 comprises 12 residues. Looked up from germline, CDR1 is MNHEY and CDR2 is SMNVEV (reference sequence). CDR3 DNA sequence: TGTGCCACCCGGGACAACTCCTACGAGCAGTACTTC. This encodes CATRDNSYEQYF.

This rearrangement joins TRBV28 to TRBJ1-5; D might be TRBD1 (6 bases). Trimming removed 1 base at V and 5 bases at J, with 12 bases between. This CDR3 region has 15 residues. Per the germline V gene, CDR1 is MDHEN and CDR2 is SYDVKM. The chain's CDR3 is CASSLYGRGHQPQHF. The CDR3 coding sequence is TGTGCCAGCAGTTTATACGGCAGGGGACATCAGCCCCAGCATTTT.

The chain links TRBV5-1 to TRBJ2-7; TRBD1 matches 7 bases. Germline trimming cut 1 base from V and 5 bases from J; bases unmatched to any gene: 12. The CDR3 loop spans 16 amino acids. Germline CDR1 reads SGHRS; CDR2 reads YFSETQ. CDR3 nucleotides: TGCGCCAGCAGCTTGTTGCGCGGCACAGGGGTAGACGAGCAGTACTTC. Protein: CASSLLRGTGVDEQYF.

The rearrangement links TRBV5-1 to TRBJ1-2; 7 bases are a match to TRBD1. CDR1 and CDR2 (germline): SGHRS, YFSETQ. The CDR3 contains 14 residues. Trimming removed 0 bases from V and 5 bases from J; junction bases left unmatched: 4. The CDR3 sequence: CASSLVQGVYGYTF. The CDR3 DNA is TGCGCCAGCAGCTTGGTGCAGGGGGTTTATGGCTACACCTTC.

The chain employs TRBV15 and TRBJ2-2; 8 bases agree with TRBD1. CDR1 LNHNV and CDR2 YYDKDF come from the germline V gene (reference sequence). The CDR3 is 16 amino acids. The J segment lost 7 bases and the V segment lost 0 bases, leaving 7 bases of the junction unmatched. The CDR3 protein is CATSRDMTGAGGELFF. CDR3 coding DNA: TGTGCCACCAGCAGAGACATGACAGGGGCCGGCGGGGAGCTGTTTTTT. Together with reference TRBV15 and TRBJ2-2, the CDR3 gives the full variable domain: DAMVIQNPRYQVTQFGKPVTLSCSQTLNHNVMYWYQQKSSQAPKLLFHYYDKDFNNEADTPDNFQSRRPNTSFCFLDIRSPGLGDTAMYLCATSRDMTGAGGELFFGEGSRLTVL.

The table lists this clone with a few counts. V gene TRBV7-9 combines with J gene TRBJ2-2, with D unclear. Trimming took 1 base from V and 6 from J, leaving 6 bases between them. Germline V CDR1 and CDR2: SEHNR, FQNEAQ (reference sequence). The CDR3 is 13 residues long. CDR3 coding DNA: TGTGCCAGCAGCTTAGGTGCGCCCGGGGAGCTGTTTTTT. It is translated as CASSLGAPGELFF.

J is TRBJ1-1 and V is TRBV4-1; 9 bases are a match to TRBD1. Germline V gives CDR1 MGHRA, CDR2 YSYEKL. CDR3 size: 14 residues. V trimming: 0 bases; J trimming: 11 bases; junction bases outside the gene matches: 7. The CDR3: CASSQDSGTGKAFF. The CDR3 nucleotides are TGCGCCAGCAGCCAAGATAGCGGGACAGGGAAGGCTTTCTTT.

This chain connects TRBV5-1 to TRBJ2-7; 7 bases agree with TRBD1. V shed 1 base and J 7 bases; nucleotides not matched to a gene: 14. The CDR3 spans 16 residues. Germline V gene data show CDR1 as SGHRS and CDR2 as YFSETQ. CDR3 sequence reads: CASSLNNRGDGIEQYF. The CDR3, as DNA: TGCGCCAGCAGCTTGAACAACAGGGGTGACGGCATTGAGCAGTACTTC.

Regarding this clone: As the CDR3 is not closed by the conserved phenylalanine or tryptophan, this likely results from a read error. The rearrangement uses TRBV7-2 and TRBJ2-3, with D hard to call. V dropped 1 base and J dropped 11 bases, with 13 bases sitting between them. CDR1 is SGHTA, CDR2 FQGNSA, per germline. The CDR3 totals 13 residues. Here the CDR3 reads CASSLEDSGGQYV. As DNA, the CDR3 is TGTGCCAGCAGCTTAGAGGATTCCGGTGGGCAGTATGTT.

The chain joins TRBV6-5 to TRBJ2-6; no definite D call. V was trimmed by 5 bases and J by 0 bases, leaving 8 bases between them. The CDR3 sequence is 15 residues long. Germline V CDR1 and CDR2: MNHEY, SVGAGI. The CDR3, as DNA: TGTGCCAGCAGTCCCCAACTCTCTGGGGCCAACGTCCTGACTTTC. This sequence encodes CASSPQLSGANVLTF.

CDR3: CSVRQGPGTEAFF. In nucleotides, the CDR3 is TGCAGCGTTCGACAGGGGCCGGGCACTGAAGCTTTCTTT. The chain combines TRBV29-1 with TRBJ1-1; 8 nucleotides agree with TRBD1. The V gene's germline CDR1 is SQVTM and CDR2 ANQGSEA. Trimming took 5 bases from V and 4 from J; bases not matched to a gene: 6. This CDR3 spans 13 amino acids.

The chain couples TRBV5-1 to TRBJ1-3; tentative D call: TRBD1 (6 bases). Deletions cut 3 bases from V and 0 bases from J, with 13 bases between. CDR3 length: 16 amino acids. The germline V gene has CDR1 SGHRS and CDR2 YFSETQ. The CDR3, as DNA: TGCGCCAGCAGCTCTGGACAGACTTACTCTGGAAACACCATATATTTT. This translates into CASSSGQTYSGNTIYF.

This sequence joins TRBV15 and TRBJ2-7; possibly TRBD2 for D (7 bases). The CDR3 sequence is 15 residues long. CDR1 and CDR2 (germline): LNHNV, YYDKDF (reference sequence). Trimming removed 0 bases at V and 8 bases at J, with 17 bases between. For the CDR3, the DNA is TGTGCCACCAGCAGAGATAGGGGGGAGGGGTTGAAGCAGTACTTC. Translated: CATSRDRGEGLKQYF.

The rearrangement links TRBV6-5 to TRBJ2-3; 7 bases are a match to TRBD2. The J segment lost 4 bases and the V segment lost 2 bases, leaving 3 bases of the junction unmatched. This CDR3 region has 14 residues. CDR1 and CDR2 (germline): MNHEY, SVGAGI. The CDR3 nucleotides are TGTGCCAGCAGTTACGGTGGGGGGGCAGATACGCAGTATTTT. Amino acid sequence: CASSYGGGADTQYF.

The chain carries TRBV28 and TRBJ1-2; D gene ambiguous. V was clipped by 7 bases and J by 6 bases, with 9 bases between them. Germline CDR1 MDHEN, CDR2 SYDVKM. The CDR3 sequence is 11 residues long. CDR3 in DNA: TGTGCCAGCACCAGGAAGAATGGCTACACCTTC. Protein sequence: CASTRKNGYTF.